This T cell receptor (beta chain) stems from a study of blood T cell repertoires in COVID-19. As for the study in general: Collection of acute and convalescent COVID-19 samples took place in the United States, Italy and Spain. The analysed material was cDNA or gDNA that came from T cells, B-cell-depleted T cells, or PBMCs.

Per the original methods: Cell counts per sample came from amplifying reference gene primers. Clones were read by immunoSEQ multiplex PCR, and TCRdb kept only the in-frame ones, dropping some. The DNA was the basis for D and trimming; V, J and clone size are from that table. The table lists approximately 170,000 clones, around two thirds of them singletons, with approximately 3% in the top ten. The V gene's germline CDR1 is LNHDA and CDR2 SQIVND (reference sequence). The CDR3 runs to 15 residues. J gave up 7 bases and V 0 bases, and 8 bases lay outside the gene matches. The sequenced sample was peripheral blood. The TCR comes from a woman older than 75 with acute or convalescent COVID-19. V is TRBV19 and J is TRBJ1-2; 7 nucleotides align to TRBD1. This CDR3 reads CASSIDLRQGRGYTF. In DNA, the CDR3 is TGTGCCAGTAGTATAGACCTCCGACAGGGCCGTGGCTACACCTTC. Variable domain in full (rest from reference TRBV19 and TRBJ1-2): DGGITQSPKYLFRKEGQNVTLSCEQNLNHDAMYWYRQDPGQGLRLIYYSQIVNDFQKGDIAEGYSVSREKKESFPLTVTSAQKNPTAFYLCASSIDLRQGRGYTFGSGTRLTVV.